Listed below are T cell receptor beta chains from one sample, sequenced in a study of CD8 T cells in Susac syndrome. Via MiXCR, TCRdb re-called the immunoSEQ multiplex PCR reads, giving one row per CDR3 protein. The sample has roughly 120,000 distinct CDR3 sequences, 90% to 95% seen once; the top ten hold roughly 0.098%. Sequencing was done on a sample of CD4+ T cells from PBMCs. The receptors shown here come from a human donor in good health. The CDR3 runs from the conserved cysteine through the conserved F or W. The D gene is left open where the match is weak. Clone size is shown for a subset of rows, as once, few, many or a class of expanded clone.

J,D,V,size,DNA,CDR3
TRBJ1-1,TRBD1,TRBV20-1,.,TGCAGTGCTAGGAGGGCAGGGGGCGATTCCTTGAACACTGAAGCTTTCTTT,CSARRAGGDSLNTEAFF
TRBJ2-1,.,TRBV3-1,.,TGTGCCAGCAGCTCAAGACTAGATATCTATGAGCAGTTCTTC,CASSSRLDIYEQFF
TRBJ2-5,.,TRBV27,.,TGTGCCAGCAGTTTTGGCAGGGTGAGACAAGAGACCCAGTACTTC,CASSFGRVRQETQYF
TRBJ2-7,TRBD1,TRBV29-1,.,TGCAGCGTTGCACAGGGGGCAGGCGAGCAGTACTTC,CSVAQGAGEQYF
TRBJ1-1,.,TRBV9,.,TGTGCCAGCAGCGTAGGGGTACAGTTGAACACTGAAGCTTTCTTT,CASSVGVQLNTEAFF
TRBJ1-2,.,TRBV2,.,TGTGCCAGCACTCAAGAATCTGGCTACACCTTC,CASTQESGYTF
TRBJ2-7,TRBD2,TRBV7-9,.,TGTGCCAGCAGCTCTAGCGGGACTGCGCCTAACGAGCAGTACTTC,CASSSSGTAPNEQYF
TRBJ2-7,TRBD2,TRBV27,once,TGTGCCAGCAGTTTAAGAAGCGGGAGTGGGTACGAGCAGTACTTC,CASSLRSGSGYEQYF
TRBJ2-1,.,TRBV2,.,TGTGCCAGCAGTGAAAGGGATGAGCAGTTCTTC,CASSERDEQFF
TRBJ1-2,TRBD1,TRBV10-3,.,TGTGCCATCAGTGAGGGGACAGACTATGGCTACACCTTC,CAISEGTDYGYTF
TRBJ2-7,TRBD2,TRBV6-5,.,TGTGCCAGCAGAACACCGACAACGGGGGGCGAGCAGTACTTC,CASRTPTTGGEQYF
TRBJ2-7,TRBD2,TRBV7-9,.,TGTGCCAGCAGCCGAGTAACGGGCGGGAGTTACGAGCAGTACTTC,CASSRVTGGSYEQYF
TRBJ2-3,.,TRBV20-1,.,TGCAGTGCTAGAGGGGTAGTGGGGAGTTCGGGAGATACGCAGTATTTT,CSARGVVGSSGDTQYF
TRBJ2-2,.,TRBV29-1,.,TGCAGCGTTGGGGCTAGAGGGACCGGGGAGCTGTTTTTT,CSVGARGTGELFF
TRBJ2-5,TRBD2,TRBV6-5,.,TGTGCCAGCAAGGGACTAGCGGCAGCCCAAGAGACCCAGTACTTC,CASKGLAAAQETQYF
TRBJ2-3,TRBD2,TRBV12-3/TRBV12-4,once,TGTGCCAGCAGCGTGAGCGGGAGCCGAACAGATACGCAGTATTTT,CASSVSGSRTDTQYF
TRBJ2-2,.,TRBV20-1,.,TGCAGTGCTAGACCCCTCCAAGGGACCGGGGAGCTGTTTTTT,CSARPLQGTGELFF
TRBJ2-7,TRBD2,TRBV6-6,.,TGTGCCAGCAGTTACCCGACTAGCGGGAACTACGAGCAGTACTTC,CASSYPTSGNYEQYF
TRBJ2-1,TRBD2,TRBV29-1,.,TGCAGCGTTGAAACGGCTAGCGGGATGGTTGAGCAGTTCTTC,CSVETASGMVEQFF
TRBJ2-7,TRBD2,TRBV2,once,TGTGCCAGCACCCCAAGGGAGGGCAGAATATACGAGCAGTACTTC,CASTPREGRIYEQYF
TRBJ2-3,TRBD1,TRBV2,.,TGTGCCAGCAGTGACTACAGGGGGACAGATACGCAGTATTTT,CASSDYRGTDTQYF
TRBJ2-7,.,TRBV7-8,.,TGTGCCAGCAGCCCCGCGGGCGGTTTAGAGTACGAGCAGTACTTC,CASSPAGGLEYEQYF
TRBJ2-1,TRBD2,TRBV29-1,.,TGCAGCGGATACTCGAGCGGGAGCGGGGCTGAGCAGTTCTTC,CSGYSSGSGAEQFF
TRBJ1-5,.,TRBV19,.,TGTGCCAGTAGTATGAAGGGACGGGAGAGCAATCAGCCCCAGCATTTT,CASSMKGRESNQPQHF
TRBJ2-2,.,TRBV12-3/TRBV12-4,.,TGTGCCAGCAGTTGGGACGGGGAGCTGTTTTTT,CASSWDGELFF
TRBJ2-1,TRBD2,TRBV29-1,.,TGCAGCGTTGAGGGACTAGCGGGAGCGAACAATGAGCAGTTCTTC,CSVEGLAGANNEQFF
TRBJ2-1,.,TRBV5-4,.,TGTGCCAGCAGCTTGGGAACTCCGCTAGAGCAGTTCTTC,CASSLGTPLEQFF
TRBJ2-7,.,TRBV28,.,TGTGCCAGCAGTCCCCCCCCCAGGACCGAGCAGTACTTC,CASSPPPRTEQYF
TRBJ2-7,TRBD1,TRBV11-2,.,TGTGCCAGCAGCTTAGAACAGGGGATCTACGAGCAGTACTTC,CASSLEQGIYEQYF
TRBJ2-7,.,TRBV28,few,TGTGCCAGCAGTCTAGATACAGGGTATGAGCAGTACTTC,CASSLDTGYEQYF
TRBJ2-5,.,TRBV7-9,.,TGTGCCAGCAGCTTAAAACTCCCTGGTGTGCAAGAGACCCAGTACTTC,CASSLKLPGVQETQYF
TRBJ1-6,.,TRBV28,.,TGTGCCAGCAGTTTGGTCAGGGGAGGCTCACCCCTCCACTTT,CASSLVRGGSPLHF
TRBJ2-4,TRBD2,TRBV28,once,TGTGCCAGCCAGACTAGCGGGAGGTCGGACATTCAGTACTTC,CASQTSGRSDIQYF
TRBJ1-6,TRBD1,TRBV6-6,.,TGTGCCAGCAGCCTTGGACAGGCTAATTCACCCCTCCACTTT,CASSLGQANSPLHF
TRBJ2-7,TRBD1,TRBV12-3/TRBV12-4,.,TGTGCCAGCAGTCCCCGGGACATCTTACAGGGGGAGCAGTACTTC,CASSPRDILQGEQYF
TRBJ1-4,.,TRBV30,.,TGTGCCTGGAGTCAGGTAAAGGAAAAACTGTTTTTT,CAWSQVKEKLFF
TRBJ2-7,TRBD2,TRBV3-1,.,TGTGCCAGCAGCCAAGGCTCGGGAGGGACGTACGAGCAGTACTTC,CASSQGSGGTYEQYF
TRBJ1-4,.,TRBV7-9,.,TGTGCCAGCAGCTTAGGCACCGTTAATGAAAAACTGTTTTTT,CASSLGTVNEKLFF
TRBJ2-7,.,TRBV3-1,.,TGTGCCAGCAGGGAACAGACTTCCTACGAGCAGTACTTC,CASREQTSYEQYF
TRBJ1-3,TRBD1,TRBV2,once,TGTGCCAGCGGGGGGGGACAGAAAAACACCATATATTTT,CASGGGQKNTIYF